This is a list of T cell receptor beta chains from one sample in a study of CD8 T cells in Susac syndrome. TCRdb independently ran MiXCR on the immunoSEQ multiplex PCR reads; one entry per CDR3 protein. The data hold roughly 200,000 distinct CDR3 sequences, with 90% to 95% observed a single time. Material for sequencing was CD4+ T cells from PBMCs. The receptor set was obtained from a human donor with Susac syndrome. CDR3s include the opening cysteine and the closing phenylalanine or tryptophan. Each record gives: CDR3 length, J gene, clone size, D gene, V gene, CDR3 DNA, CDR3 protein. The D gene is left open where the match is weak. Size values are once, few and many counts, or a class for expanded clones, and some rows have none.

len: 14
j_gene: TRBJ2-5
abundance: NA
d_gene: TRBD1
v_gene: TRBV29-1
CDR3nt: TGCAGCGTTGAACGGGGACAGGGCAGGGAGACCCAGTACTTC
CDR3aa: CSVERGQGRETQYF

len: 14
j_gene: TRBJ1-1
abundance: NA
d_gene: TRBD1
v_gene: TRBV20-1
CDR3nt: TGCAGTGCCCGAGGGGGCAGGGGCAACACTGAAGCTTTCTTT
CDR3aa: CSARGGRGNTEAFF

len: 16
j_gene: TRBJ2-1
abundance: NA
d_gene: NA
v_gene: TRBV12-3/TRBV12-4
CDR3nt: TGTGCCAGCAGTCCCAGACTCACCCTCTCCTACAATGAGCAGTTCTTC
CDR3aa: CASSPRLTLSYNEQFF

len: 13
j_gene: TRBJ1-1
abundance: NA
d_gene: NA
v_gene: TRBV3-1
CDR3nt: TGTGCCAGCAGCCAGTCCGTACGTTCTGAAGCTTTCTTT
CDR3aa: CASSQSVRSEAFF

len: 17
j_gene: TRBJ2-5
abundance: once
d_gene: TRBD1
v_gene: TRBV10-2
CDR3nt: TGCGCCAGCAGTGGACGTCCGGGACAGGGAGGTGGGGAGACCCAGTACTTC
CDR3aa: CASSGRPGQGGGETQYF

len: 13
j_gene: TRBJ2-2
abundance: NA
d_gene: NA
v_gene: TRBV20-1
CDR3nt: TGCAGTGCCGGAACAGGGAACACCGGGGAGCTGTTTTTT
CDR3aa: CSAGTGNTGELFF

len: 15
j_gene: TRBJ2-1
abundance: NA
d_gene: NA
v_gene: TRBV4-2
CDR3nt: TGTGCCAGCAGCCAAGTCTCCAGTCTAATGGGTGAGCAGTTCTTC
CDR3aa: CASSQVSSLMGEQFF

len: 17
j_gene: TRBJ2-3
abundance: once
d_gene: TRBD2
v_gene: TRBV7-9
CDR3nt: TGTGCCAGCAGCTTAGCGGAGACTAGCGGGGGCACAGATACGCAGTATTTT
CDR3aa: CASSLAETSGGTDTQYF

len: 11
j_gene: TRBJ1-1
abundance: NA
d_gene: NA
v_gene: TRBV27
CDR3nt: TGTGCCAGCAGTTTAAAGGGGGAAGCTTTCTTT
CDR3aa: CASSLKGEAFF

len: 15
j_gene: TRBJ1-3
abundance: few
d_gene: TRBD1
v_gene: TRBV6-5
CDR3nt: TGTGCCAGCAGTTTGACAGGGCACTCTGGAAACACCATATATTTT
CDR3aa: CASSLTGHSGNTIYF

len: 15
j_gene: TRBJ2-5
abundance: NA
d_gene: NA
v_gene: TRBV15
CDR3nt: TGTGCCACCAGCAGAGATCAGGGGAGGCCAGAGACCCAGTACTTC
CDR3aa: CATSRDQGRPETQYF

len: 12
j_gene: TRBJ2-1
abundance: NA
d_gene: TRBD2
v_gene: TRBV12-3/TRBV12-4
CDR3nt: TGTGCCAGCAGTTTTGAGCGGGGGGGAGAGTTCTTC
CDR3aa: CASSFERGGEFF

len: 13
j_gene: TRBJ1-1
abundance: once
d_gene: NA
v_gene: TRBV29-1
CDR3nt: TGCAGCGTTGACCAGGGCGCGAACACTGAAGCTTTCTTT
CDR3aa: CSVDQGANTEAFF

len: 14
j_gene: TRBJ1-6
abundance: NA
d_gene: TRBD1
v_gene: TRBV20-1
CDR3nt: TGCAGTGCTGAAGGGACAGGGCCGGGTTCACCCCTCCACTTT
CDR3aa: CSAEGTGPGSPLHF

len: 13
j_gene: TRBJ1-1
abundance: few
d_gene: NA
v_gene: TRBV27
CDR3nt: TGTGCCAGCAGTTTAAGGGGGGACACTGAAGCTTTCTTT
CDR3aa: CASSLRGDTEAFF

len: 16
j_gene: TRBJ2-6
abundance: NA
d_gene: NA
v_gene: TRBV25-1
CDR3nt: TGTGCCAGCAGTGATCGTGCCGGCTCTGGGGCCAACGTCCTGACTTTC
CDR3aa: CASSDRAGSGANVLTF

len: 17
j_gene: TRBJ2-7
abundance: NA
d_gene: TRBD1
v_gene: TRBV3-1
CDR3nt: TGTGCCAGCAGCCAGGCAGAGACAGGGCTCCCATCCTACGAGCAGTACTTC
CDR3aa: CASSQAETGLPSYEQYF

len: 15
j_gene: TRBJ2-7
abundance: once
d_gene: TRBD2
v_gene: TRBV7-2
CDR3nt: TGTGCCAGCAGCTTGGAGCTAGCGGGTACCTACGAGCAGTACTTC
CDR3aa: CASSLELAGTYEQYF

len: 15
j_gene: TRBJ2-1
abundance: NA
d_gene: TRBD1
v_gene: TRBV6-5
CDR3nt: TGTGCCAGCAGTTCCCCCCGTGGACAGGGGTATGAGCAGTTCTTC
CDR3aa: CASSSPRGQGYEQFF

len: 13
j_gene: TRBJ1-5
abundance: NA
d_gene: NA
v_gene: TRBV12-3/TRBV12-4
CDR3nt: TGTGCCAGCAACTTCAGGAGCAATCAGCCCCAGCATTTT
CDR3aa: CASNFRSNQPQHF

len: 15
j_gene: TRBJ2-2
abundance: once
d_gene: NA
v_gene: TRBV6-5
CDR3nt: TGTGCCAGCAAGACACAGGGGGGGGACACCGGGGAGCTGTTTTTT
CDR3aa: CASKTQGGDTGELFF

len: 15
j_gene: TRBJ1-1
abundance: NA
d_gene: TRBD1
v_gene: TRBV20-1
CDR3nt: TGCAGTGCTAGAGACCGACAGGGTCGGAGGACTGAAGCTTTCTTT
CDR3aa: CSARDRQGRRTEAFF

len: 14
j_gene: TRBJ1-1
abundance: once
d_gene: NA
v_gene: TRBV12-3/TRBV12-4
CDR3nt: TGTGCCAGCAGGGATCAGGGGATGAACACTGAAGCTTTCTTT
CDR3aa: CASRDQGMNTEAFF

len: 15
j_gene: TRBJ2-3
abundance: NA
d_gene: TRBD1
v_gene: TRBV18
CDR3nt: TGTGCCAGCTCACTGGACAGGGGGCAAGCAGATACGCAGTATTTT
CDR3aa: CASSLDRGQADTQYF

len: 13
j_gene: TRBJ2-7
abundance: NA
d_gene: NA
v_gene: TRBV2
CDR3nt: TGTGCCAGCAATGTGGCGGAGGGCTACGAGCAGTACTTC
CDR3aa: CASNVAEGYEQYF

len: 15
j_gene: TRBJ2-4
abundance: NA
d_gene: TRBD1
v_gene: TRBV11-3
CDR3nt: TGTGCCAGCAGCCCAGGGGGCGCGCGCAAAAACATTCAGTACTTC
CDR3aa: CASSPGGARKNIQYF

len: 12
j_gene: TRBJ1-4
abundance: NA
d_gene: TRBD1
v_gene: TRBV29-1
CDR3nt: TGCAGCGTTGATGCGGGACAGGGGGTTGTGTTTTTT
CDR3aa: CSVDAGQGVVFF

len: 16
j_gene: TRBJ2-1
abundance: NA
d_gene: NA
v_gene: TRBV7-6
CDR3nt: TGTGCCAGCAGCCCAAGAGCCGGGAATTCCTACAATGAGCAGTTCTTC
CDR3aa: CASSPRAGNSYNEQFF

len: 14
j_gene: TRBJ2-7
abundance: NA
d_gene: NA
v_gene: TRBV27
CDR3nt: TGTGCCAGCTCAAGAGCCCAGGCTTCCTACGAGCAGTACTTC
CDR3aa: CASSRAQASYEQYF

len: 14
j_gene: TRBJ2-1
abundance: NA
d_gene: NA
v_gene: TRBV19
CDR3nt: TGTGCCAGCAGACCCCAGTCCTTATACAATGAGCAGTTCTTC
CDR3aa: CASRPQSLYNEQFF

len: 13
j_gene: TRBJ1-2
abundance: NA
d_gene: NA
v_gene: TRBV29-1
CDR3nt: TGCAGCGTTGAAGAGGCAGACCAATATGGCTACACCTTC
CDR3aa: CSVEEADQYGYTF

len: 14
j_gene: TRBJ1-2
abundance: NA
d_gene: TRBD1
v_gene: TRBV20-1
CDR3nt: TGCAGTGCTATCCCTTGGGACAGGGTGTATGGCTACACCTTC
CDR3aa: CSAIPWDRVYGYTF

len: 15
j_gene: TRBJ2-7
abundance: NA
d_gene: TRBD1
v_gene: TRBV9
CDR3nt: TGTGCCAGCAGCCCCTCGGGACAGGGCACCTACGAGCAGTACTTC
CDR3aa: CASSPSGQGTYEQYF

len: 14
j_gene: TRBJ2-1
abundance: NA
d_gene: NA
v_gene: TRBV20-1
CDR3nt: TGCAGTGCTAGACTCGGGGGGCCGCAGGGTGAGCAGTTCTTC
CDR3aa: CSARLGGPQGEQFF

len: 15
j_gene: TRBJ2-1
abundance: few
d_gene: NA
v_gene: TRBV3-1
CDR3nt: TGTGCCAGCAGCCAGGGAAGCGGTTCCTACAATGAGCAGTTCTTC
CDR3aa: CASSQGSGSYNEQFF

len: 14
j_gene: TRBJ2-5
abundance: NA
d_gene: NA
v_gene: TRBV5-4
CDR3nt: TGTGCCAGCAGCCCCGACAGGTACCAAGAGACCCAGTACTTC
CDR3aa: CASSPDRYQETQYF

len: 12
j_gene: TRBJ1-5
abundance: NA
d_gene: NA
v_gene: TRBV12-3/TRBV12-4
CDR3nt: TGTGCCAGCAGTCCAGACCATCAGCCCCAGCATTTT
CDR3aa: CASSPDHQPQHF

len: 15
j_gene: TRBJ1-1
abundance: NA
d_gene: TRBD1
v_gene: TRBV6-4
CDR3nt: TGTGCCAGCAGTGCCACGGACAGGGGGAACACTGAAGCTTTCTTT
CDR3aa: CASSATDRGNTEAFF

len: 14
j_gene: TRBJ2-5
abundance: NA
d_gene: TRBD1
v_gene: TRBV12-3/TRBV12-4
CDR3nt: TGTGCCAGCAGTGGGGACAGGGGGCAGGAGACCCAGTACTTC
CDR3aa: CASSGDRGQETQYF

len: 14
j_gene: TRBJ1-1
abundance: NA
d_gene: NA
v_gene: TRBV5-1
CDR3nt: TGCGCCAGCAGCTTGGATGTTCGGGGCGCTGAAGCTTTCTTT
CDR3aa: CASSLDVRGAEAFF

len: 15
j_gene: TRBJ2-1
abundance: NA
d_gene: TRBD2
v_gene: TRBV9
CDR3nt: TGTGCCAGCAGCCAGCAGGGACTAGAATCCAATGAGCAGTTCTTC
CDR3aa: CASSQQGLESNEQFF

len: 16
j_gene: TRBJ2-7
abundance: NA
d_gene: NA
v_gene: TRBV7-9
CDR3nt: TGTGCCAGCAGCTTAGCGGGGGCCGGGAGCTCCTACGAGCAGTACTTC
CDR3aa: CASSLAGAGSSYEQYF

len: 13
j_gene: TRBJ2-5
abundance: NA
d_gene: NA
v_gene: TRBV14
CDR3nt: TGTGCCAGCAGCCGGGACTACCAAGAGACCCAGTACTTC
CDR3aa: CASSRDYQETQYF

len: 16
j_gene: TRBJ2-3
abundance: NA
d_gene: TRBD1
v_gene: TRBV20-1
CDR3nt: TGCAGTGCTAGGCCACTGGGGACAGGGGATACAGATACGCAGTATTTT
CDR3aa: CSARPLGTGDTDTQYF

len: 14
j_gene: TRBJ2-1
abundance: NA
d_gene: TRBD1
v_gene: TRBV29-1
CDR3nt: TGCAGCGTAGCAGGGGGCGAGAGGTACAATGAGCAGTTCTTC
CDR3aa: CSVAGGERYNEQFF

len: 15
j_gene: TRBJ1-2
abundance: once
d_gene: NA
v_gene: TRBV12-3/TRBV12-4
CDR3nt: TGTGCCAGCAGTCTTAACCTGGACAGCACTAATGGCTACACCTTC
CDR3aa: CASSLNLDSTNGYTF

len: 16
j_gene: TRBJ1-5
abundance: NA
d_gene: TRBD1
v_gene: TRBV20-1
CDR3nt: TGCAGTGCTAGTGTCGGGACAGGGTATAGCAATCAGCCCCAGCATTTT
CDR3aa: CSASVGTGYSNQPQHF

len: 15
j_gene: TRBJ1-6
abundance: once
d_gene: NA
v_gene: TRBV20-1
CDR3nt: TGCAGTGCTCGACACACAGCAAGTGGGAATTCACCCCTCCACTTT
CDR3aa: CSARHTASGNSPLHF

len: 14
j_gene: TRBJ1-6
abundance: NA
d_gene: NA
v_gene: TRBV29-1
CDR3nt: TGCAGCGTCCGGCTCGGGGGGAGCGATTCACCCCTCCACTTT
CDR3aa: CSVRLGGSDSPLHF

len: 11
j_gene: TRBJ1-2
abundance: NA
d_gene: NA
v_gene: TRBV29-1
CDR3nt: TGCAGCGTCGGGGAGGCGTATGGCTACACCTTC
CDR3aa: CSVGEAYGYTF

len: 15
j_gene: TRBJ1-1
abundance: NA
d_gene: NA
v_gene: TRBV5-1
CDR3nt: TGCGCCAGCAGCTTCCAAGACAGACTGAACACTGAAGCTTTCTTT
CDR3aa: CASSFQDRLNTEAFF

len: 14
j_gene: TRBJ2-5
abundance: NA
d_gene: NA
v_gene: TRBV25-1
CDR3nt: TGTGCCAGCAGTGAACCCGGGACCCAGCGGACCCAGTACTTC
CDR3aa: CASSEPGTQRTQYF

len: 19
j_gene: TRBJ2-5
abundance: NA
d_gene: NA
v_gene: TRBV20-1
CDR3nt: TGCAGTGCTAGGCGAGGGGGCCGGGGAGGGGACCTGTACCAAGAGACCCAGTACTTC
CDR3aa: CSARRGGRGGDLYQETQYF

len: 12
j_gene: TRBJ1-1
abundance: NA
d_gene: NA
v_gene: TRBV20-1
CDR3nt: TGCAGTGCTGAAGACAAACGGACTGAAGCTTTCTTT
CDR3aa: CSAEDKRTEAFF

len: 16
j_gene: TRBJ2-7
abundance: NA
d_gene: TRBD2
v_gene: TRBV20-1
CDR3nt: TGCAGTGCTAGAGTCCGCCAAGCGGGGGGCTCCTACGAGCAGTACTTC
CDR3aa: CSARVRQAGGSYEQYF